One and the same sample provided the 20 T cell receptor beta chains below, sequenced in a study of cytomegalovirus exposure and HLA in healthy donors. Primers for the PCR totalled 60 Vbeta and 13 Jbeta. Libraries were prepared by immunoSEQ multiplex PCR; TCRdb keeps only in-frame clonotypes and omits some of them. Of around 65,000 clones in the sample, approximately 70% were seen once. The specimen sequenced was PBMCs. The source is a man in his forties in good health and CMV-seropositive.

J is TRBJ2-2 and V is TRBV19; D is possibly TRBD1 (6 bases). Per germline, CDR1 LNHDA and CDR2 SQIVND (reference sequence). The CDR3 loop spans 15 amino acids. With 4 bases removed from V and 1 base from J, the gap between germline ends came to 10 bases. The CDR3 DNA reads TGTGCCAGTAGTACCGGACAGAAGAACACCGGGGAGCTGTTTTTT. Translation: CASSTGQKNTGELFF.

With regard to this clone: Compared with germline, one end of the junction differs, possibly owing to a read error. The V and J genes are TRBV18 and TRBJ1-1, with 7 nucleotides matching TRBD1. The CDR3 sequence is 13 residues long. CDR1 and CDR2 (germline): KGHSH, LQKENI. The DNA for the CDR3 is TGTGCCAGCTCGCGCGGGACAGACCCTGAGGCTTTCTTT. Encoded protein: CASSRGTDPEAFF.

The chain carries TRBV7-9 and TRBJ2-1; 9 nucleotides agree with TRBD1. V was pared by 5 bases and J by 3 bases, with 8 bases of the junction left unmatched. This CDR3 is 16 amino acids long. CDR1 and CDR2 (germline): SEHNR, FQNEAQ (reference sequence). CDR3 coding DNA: TGTGCCAGCAGCAAAGGGACAGGGTTAAGCTACAATGAGCAGTTCTTC. It yields the protein CASSKGTGLSYNEQFF. Looking up the rest from reference TRBV7-9 and TRBJ2-1 gives the full variable domain: DTGVSQNPRHKITKRGQNVTFRCDPISEHNRLYWYRQTLGQGPEFLTYFQNEAQLEKSRLLSDRFSAERPKGSFSTLEIQRTEQGDSAMYLCASSKGTGLSYNEQFFGPGTRLTVL.

This clone was detected only once. The chain has TRBV7-8 and TRBJ2-7, with D possibly matching TRBD2 (6 bases). The germline gives CDR1 SGHVS, CDR2 FQNEAQ. V shed 11 bases and J shed 5 bases, with 16 bases lying between them. The CDR3 runs 12 residues. The CDR3 DNA follows: TGTGCCCGGCCCTTCGGGGGTCACGAGCAGTACTTC. It specifies CARPFGGHEQYF.

The rearrangement links TRBV5-1 to TRBJ1-1; 12 bases are a match to TRBD1. With V trimmed by 0 bases and J by 10 bases, 1 base remained unmatched. The CDR3 contains 13 residues. CDR1 SGHRS and CDR2 YFSETQ come from the germline V gene. The CDR3 region has the DNA TGCGCCAGCAGCTTGGGGGACAGGGGGCGAGCTTTCTTT. This translates into CASSLGDRGRAFF.

The DNA of the CDR3 is TGTGCCAGCAGCTTACGACAGACGAACACCGGGGAGCTGTTTTTT. The encoded protein is CASSLRQTNTGELFF. The rearrangement links TRBV7-9 to TRBJ2-2, with a possible D match to TRBD1 (5 bases). This CDR3 spans 15 amino acids. Germline V lookup: CDR1 SEHNR, CDR2 FQNEAQ (reference sequence). Trimming pared 2 bases from V and 0 bases from J, leaving 7 bases between.

This rearrangement joins TRBV18 to TRBJ2-7, with 11 bases fitting TRBD1. The CDR3 runs to 15 residues. The germline CDR1 and CDR2 sequences are KGHSH and LQKENI. With V trimmed by 6 bases and J by 7 bases, 11 bases remained unmatched. The DNA for the CDR3 is TGTGCCAGCTCGGCAGCCGGGACAGGGGGTGAAGAGCAGTACTTC. Amino acids: CASSAAGTGGEEQYF.

The V call is TRBV5-1, the J call TRBJ1-1; the D is unclear. Germline V gene sequence: CDR1 SGHRS, CDR2 YFSETQ. V was cut by 4 bases and J by 0 bases, with 10 bases left in between. The CDR3 is 14 amino acids. The CDR3 loop is CASSAAWVNTEAFF. The CDR3, as DNA: TGCGCCAGCAGCGCGGCGTGGGTGAACACTGAAGCTTTCTTT.

The genes are TRBV7-9 and TRBJ1-6, with TRBD1 as a possible D gene (5 bases). V was pared by 5 bases and J by 8 bases, with 16 bases between. Germline values: CDR1 SEHNR, CDR2 FQNEAQ (reference sequence). The CDR3 has 15 amino acids. CDR3 sequence: CASSPGGYDDSPLHF. In nucleotides, the CDR3 is TGTGCCAGCAGCCCCGGGGGGTACGATGATTCACCCCTCCACTTT.

For this clone: Other DNA variants within this sample encode the same CDR3. This sequence joins TRBV18 and TRBJ1-1; possibly TRBD1 for D (5 bases). Trimming pared 2 bases from V and 4 bases from J, leaving 8 bases between. Germline CDR1 and CDR2: KGHSH and LQKENI. The CDR3 sequence is 13 residues long. The CDR3 region has the DNA TGTGCCAGCTCACCATCCCAGGGCACTGAAGCTTTCTTT. It specifies CASSPSQGTEAFF.

The chain employs TRBV15 and TRBJ2-1; 7 nucleotides agree with TRBD2. Germline CDR1 and CDR2: LNHNV and YYDKDF (reference sequence). V lost 7 bases to trimming and J lost 2 bases; unmatched junction nucleotides: 14. The CDR3 spans 17 residues. The CDR3 loop reads CATNPRDYTEAYNEQFF. CDR3 in DNA: TGTGCCACCAACCCCCGGGACTACACAGAGGCCTACAATGAGCAGTTCTTC.

This clone was seen more than once but under ten times. The chain links TRBV6-5 to TRBJ2-1, with TRBD2 matching over 10 bases. The CDR3 is 15 amino acids. With V trimmed by 6 bases and J by 5 bases, 7 bases remained unmatched. Germline V lookup: CDR1 MNHEY, CDR2 SVGAGI. The CDR3: CASRLLAGRDNEQFF. The DNA for the CDR3 is TGTGCCAGCAGGCTACTAGCGGGAAGGGACAATGAGCAGTTCTTC.

About this clone itself: At one end, the junction sequence differs from germline, possibly due to a read error. The chain combines TRBV7-7 with TRBJ2-2; no definite D call. Germline V gene sequence: CDR1 SSHAT, CDR2 FNYEAQ (reference sequence). The CDR3 spans 14 residues. CDR3 in amino acids: CASSLVLSTGELFF. The CDR3 coding sequence is TGTGCTAGCAGCTTAGTCCTAAGCACCGGGGAGCTGTTTTTT.

This clone came up a few times. The chain carries TRBV5-4 and TRBJ2-1; D may be TRBD2 (5 bases). CDR1 and CDR2 from the germline V gene are SGHNT and YYREEE (reference sequence). The CDR3 sequence is 13 residues long. V gave up 4 bases and J gave up 8 bases, with 13 bases separating them. CDR3 DNA: TGTGCCAGCAGCGCCAAATCTAGCTATGAGCAGTTCTTC. Translating it yields CASSAKSSYEQFF. Full variable domain (remainder filled in from reference TRBV5-4 and TRBJ2-1): ETGVTQSPTHLIKTRGQQVTLRCSSQSGHNTVSWYQQALGQGPQFIFQYYREEENGRGNFPPRFSGLQFPNYSSELNVNALELDDSALYLCASSAKSSYEQFFGPGTRLTVL.

V is TRBV25-1 and J is TRBJ2-3, with 9 bases identical to TRBD2. The CDR3 length is 14 residues. V lost 4 bases, J lost 5 bases, and 4 bases stayed unmatched. CDR1 and CDR2 (germline): MGHDK, SYGVNS. The CDR3 DNA reads TGTGCCAGCAGTGTAAGAGCGGGAGGAGATACGCAGTATTTT. Its protein is CASSVRAGGDTQYF.

This chain uses TRBV9 with TRBJ1-2, with D perhaps TRBD1 (6 bases). Trimming left V 2 bases short and J 2 bases short, with 7 bases between. The CDR3 covers 13 residues. Germline-derived CDR1 and CDR2 are SGDLS and YYNGEE. The CDR3 is CASSVTGNYGYTF. The CDR3 coding sequence is TGTGCCAGCAGCGTTACAGGGAACTATGGCTACACCTTC.

The rearrangement joins TRBV5-1 to TRBJ2-2; 8 bases align to TRBD2. CDR1 SGHRS and CDR2 YFSETQ come from the germline V gene. The CDR3 is 15 residues long. The junction had 6 bases not matched to a gene; V was cut back by 3 bases and J by 5 bases. CDR3 DNA: TGCGCCAGCAGCTCGGGGGGGACTAGTACCGGGGAGCTGTTTTTT. This sequence encodes CASSSGGTSTGELFF.

The rearrangement joins TRBV11-2 to TRBJ2-7; D unclear. V lost 4 bases to trimming and J lost 0 bases, with 7 bases between them. This CDR3 comprises 13 residues. Germline-derived CDR1 and CDR2 are SGHAT and FQNNGV. The CDR3 bases are TGTGCCAGCAGCTCATCCCACTCCTACGAGCAGTACTTC. Residues: CASSSSHSYEQYF.

This clone occurred a few times. V is TRBV9 and J is TRBJ2-1; D ambiguous. V shed 8 bases and J shed 0 bases, with 9 bases lying between them. CDR1 SGDLS and CDR2 YYNGEE come from the germline V gene. The CDR3 loop spans 13 amino acids. DNA of the CDR3: TGTGCCAGTTCAGGCTTCTCCTACAATGAGCAGTTCTTC. Its translation: CASSGFSYNEQFF. The whole variable domain, remainder taken from reference TRBV9 and TRBJ2-1, is DSGVTQTPKHLITATGQRVTLRCSPRSGDLSVYWYQQSLDQGLQFLIQYYNGEERAKGNILERFSAQQFPDLHSELNLSSLELGDSALYFCASSGFSYNEQFFGPGTRLTVL.

This chain connects TRBV7-9 to TRBJ1-2; D may be TRBD1 (5 bases). The CDR3 runs to 13 residues. Trimming shortened V by 4 bases and J by 4 bases, and 10 bases separated the two germline ends. Germline V lookup: CDR1 SEHNR, CDR2 FQNEAQ (reference sequence). The DNA for the CDR3 is TGTGCCAGCAGCTATGGGGGGTCCTATGGCTACACCTTC. This codes for CASSYGGSYGYTF.